Below are 20 T cell receptor beta chains sequenced from a single sample in a study of blood T cell repertoires in COVID-19. Libraries were prepared by immunoSEQ multiplex PCR; TCRdb keeps only in-frame clonotypes and omits some of them. The sample yields 120,000 or so clones, approximately 90% seen once. Specimen: peripheral blood. Receptors were obtained from a woman of 80 years or more with acute or convalescent COVID-19.

The chain uses TRBV5-6 and TRBJ2-1; a possible D gene is TRBD2 (6 bases). CDR3 length: 15 amino acids. Trimming stripped 0 bases from V and 2 bases from J, with 9 bases between. Per germline, CDR1 SGHDT and CDR2 YYEEEE. This CDR3 is CASSLDGGPYNEQFF. The CDR3 nucleotides read TGTGCCAGCAGCTTGGACGGGGGACCCTACAATGAGCAGTTCTTC.

The genes are TRBV2 and TRBJ1-5; D may be TRBD1 (6 bases). Per the germline V gene, CDR1 is SNHLY and CDR2 is FYNNEI. This CDR3 is built from 15 residues. With 6 bases removed from V and 2 bases from J, the gap between germline ends came to 14 bases. The CDR3 DNA reads as TGTGCCAGCAGCGAACAGGGTCGGGGCAATCAGCCCCAGCATTTT. This gives the protein CASSEQGRGNQPQHF.

The V and J genes are TRBV10-3 and TRBJ2-7; D may be TRBD2 (6 bases). Germline V gene sequence: CDR1 ENHRY, CDR2 SYGVKD. The V end was cut by 7 bases, the J end by 2 bases, with 15 bases between. The CDR3 is 14 amino acids. In DNA, the CDR3 is TGTGCCATCACTATGGCGGGGCAGGCCTACGAGCAGTACTTC. Its protein is CAITMAGQAYEQYF.

This clone was detected once. V gene TRBV28 combines with J gene TRBJ1-2; weak D call: TRBD1 (5 bases). The germline gives CDR1 MDHEN, CDR2 SYDVKM. The CDR3 loop spans 12 amino acids. V lost 3 bases, J lost 4 bases, and 6 bases lay in between. The CDR3 loop is CASSFQGYGYTF. As DNA, the CDR3 is TGTGCCAGCAGTTTCCAGGGCTATGGCTACACCTTC.

The V call is TRBV28, the J call TRBJ2-5; 8 nucleotides align to TRBD1. CDR1 and CDR2 (germline): MDHEN, SYDVKM. Trimming took 6 bases from V and 2 from J; bases not matched to a gene: 2. The CDR3 length is 13 residues. CDR3 DNA: TGTGCCAGCAGCCGACAGGGGCAAGAGACCCAGTACTTC. Encoded protein: CASSRQGQETQYF.

The chain links TRBV10-3 to TRBJ1-2; no definite D call. The V gene's germline CDR1 is ENHRY and CDR2 SYGVKD. The CDR3 is 16 amino acids. Trimming removed 1 base from V and 6 bases from J, with 18 bases in between. The CDR3 region has the DNA TGTGCCATCAGTGAGTTGCGGCGGGAATTGGTTAATGGCTACACCTTC. Its protein is CAISELRRELVNGYTF.

The V and J genes are TRBV3-1 (or the pseudogene TRBV3-2) and TRBJ2-1; TRBD1 is a possible D gene (6 bases). Germline assignment: CDR1 LGHDT and CDR2 YNNKEL (reference sequence). V lost 2 bases, J lost 7 bases, and 9 bases lay in between. There are 13 residues in the CDR3. The CDR3 sequence: CASSQTGWNEQFF. In DNA, the CDR3 is TGTGCCAGCAGCCAAACAGGGTGGAATGAGCAGTTCTTC.

This rearrangement joins TRBV10-2 to TRBJ1-1, with a possible D match to TRBD1 (6 bases). The CDR3 totals 14 residues. The germline gives CDR1 WSHSY, CDR2 SAAADI. Trimming took off 6 bases at V and 9 bases at J, with 20 bases between the two ends. Here the CDR3 reads CASSNRAGAEKAFF. CDR3 coding DNA: TGCGCCAGCAGCAATCGGGCGGGGGCTGAGAAAGCTTTCTTT.

The chain combines TRBV2 with TRBJ1-3; possibly TRBD1 for D (6 bases). CDR1 is SNHLY, CDR2 FYNNEI, per germline. This CDR3 region has 14 residues. The germline V and J ends were trimmed by 5 bases and 2 bases, with 10 bases remaining between them. CDR3 DNA: TGTGCCAGCAGTACCGGGGGGCCTGGAAACACCATATATTTT. It codes for CASSTGGPGNTIYF.

This clone was detected a few times. This rearrangement joins TRBV7-9 to TRBJ1-2; no firm D call. Trimming left V 3 bases short and J 7 bases short, with 6 bases between. In germline, CDR1 is SEHNR, CDR2 FQNEAQ (reference sequence). This CDR3 region has 11 residues. For the CDR3, the DNA is TGTGCCAGCAGCTTTGGCAGTGGCTACACCTTC. The encoded protein is CASSFGSGYTF.

The V and J genes are TRBV5-6 and TRBJ1-1, with a tentative D call TRBD1 (5 bases). V lost 2 bases, J lost 0 bases, and 20 bases lay in between. The germline V gene has CDR1 SGHDT and CDR2 YYEEEE. The CDR3 has 18 residues. DNA for the CDR3: TGTGCCAGCAGCTTAACCATGGCAGGGAATGCCGTGAACACTGAAGCTTTCTTT. Residues: CASSLTMAGNAVNTEAFF.

The chain uses TRBV18 and TRBJ1-6; TRBD1 might be the D (6 bases). The CDR3 extends over 14 amino acids. Trimming took 8 bases from V and 6 from J, leaving 14 bases between them. The germline V gene encodes CDR1 KGHSH and CDR2 LQKENI. The CDR3 loop is CASRVGQINSPLHF. CDR3 DNA sequence: TGTGCCAGCCGAGTAGGACAGATTAATTCACCCCTCCACTTT.

The table lists this clone with a count of one. The rearrangement joins TRBV3-1 (or the pseudogene TRBV3-2) to TRBJ2-7; a weak D match, TRBD2 (5 bases). Germline CDR1 and CDR2: LGHDT and YNNKEL (reference sequence). Trimming took off 1 base at V and 10 bases at J, with 8 bases between the two ends. The CDR3 contains 11 residues. As DNA, the CDR3 is TGTGCCAGCAGCCAAGCGACTACCCAGTACTTC. This sequence encodes CASSQATTQYF.

The chain couples TRBV7-9 to TRBJ2-3; 9 nucleotides align to TRBD2. V dropped 2 bases and J dropped 5; count of bases not matched to a gene: 11. The CDR3 contains 17 residues. The germline CDR1 and CDR2 sequences are SEHNR and FQNEAQ (reference sequence). The CDR3 spells CASSLLVRREGGDTQYF. The DNA for the CDR3 is TGTGCCAGCAGCTTATTAGTCCGGCGGGAGGGAGGAGATACGCAGTATTTT.

The table lists this clone with a count of one. The chain combines TRBV3-1 (or the pseudogene TRBV3-2) with TRBJ2-3, with TRBD2 matching over 8 bases. Germline V lookup: CDR1 LGHDT, CDR2 YNNKEL (reference sequence). Losses at the gene ends were 1 base for V and 2 bases for J; bases not matched to a gene: 2. The CDR3 is made up of 15 amino acids. The CDR3 nucleotides are TGTGCCAGCAGCCAAGCGGGGGGGACCACAGATACGCAGTATTTT. Amino acids: CASSQAGGTTDTQYF.

This clone appeared a few times. The chain employs TRBV18 and TRBJ2-1; 10 nucleotides line up with TRBD1. The junction had 9 bases not matched to a gene; V was cut back by 2 bases and J by 5 bases. Germline CDR1 reads KGHSH; CDR2 reads LQKENI. The CDR3 extends over 17 amino acids. The CDR3 region has the DNA TGTGCCAGCTCACCAGGTGTCGGGACAGGGGATCACAATGAGCAGTTCTTC. Its protein product is CASSPGVGTGDHNEQFF.

The V gene is TRBV10-1, the J gene TRBJ2-4; maybe TRBD2 (7 bases). Trimming stripped 4 bases from V and 9 bases from J, with 16 bases between. Germline V lookup: CDR1 WNHNN, CDR2 SYGVQD (reference sequence). There are 14 residues in the CDR3. The CDR3 region is CASSGTIGGGIQYF. The CDR3 DNA is TGCGCCAGCAGTGGAACTATAGGGGGGGGCATTCAGTACTTC.

The chain has TRBV4-2 and TRBJ1-5; D is perhaps TRBD1 (5 bases). The CDR3 length is 17 residues. CDR1 is LGHNA, CDR2 YNFKEQ, per germline. V was cut by 3 bases and J by 5 bases, with 20 bases left in between. The CDR3 nucleotides are TGTGCCAGCAGCCAGGTAAAAGGTAGGACAAGCGATCAGCCCCAGCATTTT. This codes for CASSQVKGRTSDQPQHF.

The chain joins TRBV7-9 to TRBJ1-5; maybe TRBD1 (5 bases). CDR1 SEHNR and CDR2 FQNEAQ come from the germline V gene (reference sequence). Trimming stripped 1 base from V and 2 bases from J, with 9 bases between. The CDR3 contains 15 residues. The CDR3, as DNA: TGTGCCAGCAGCTTAGATCAAGGGGGCAATCAGCCCCAGCATTTT. Its protein is CASSLDQGGNQPQHF.

The chain has TRBV5-8 and TRBJ1-4; 8 bases fit TRBD1. The CDR3 loop spans 16 amino acids. J was trimmed by 3 bases and V by 4 bases; bases with no gene match: 8. Germline CDR1 and CDR2: SGHTS and YDEGEE. The CDR3 DNA follows: TGTGCCAGCAGCCCACAGGGGGTGAGGGCTAATGAAAAACTGTTTTTT. Amino acid sequence: CASSPQGVRANEKLFF.